This passage covers 5 T cell receptor beta chains from one sample sequenced in a study of blood T cell repertoires in COVID-19. Sequenced by immunoSEQ multiplex PCR; TCRdb stores in-frame clones only, minus some. This table holds 230,000 or so clones, nearly 90% found once. Sequencing was carried out using peripheral blood. These receptors were collected from a woman in her sixties with COVID-19, enrolled during active disease.

This clone was seen just once. For the CDR3, the DNA is TGCGCCAGCAGCTTGGGATCTAGCGGGGGTTACAATGAGCAGTTCTTC. Encoded protein: CASSLGSSGGYNEQFF. V usage is TRBV5-1 and J usage is TRBJ2-1; 10 bases are shared with TRBD2. The junction had 4 bases not matched to a gene; V was cut back by 0 bases and J by 4 bases. The CDR3 extends over 16 amino acids. Germline CDR1 SGHRS, CDR2 YFSETQ.

The rearrangement uses TRBV18 and TRBJ1-5, with a tentative D call TRBD1 (6 bases). V gave up 4 bases and J gave up 4 bases, with 8 bases separating them. Per the germline V gene, CDR1 is KGHSH and CDR2 is LQKENI. This CDR3 comprises 13 residues. The CDR3 sequence: CASSLDSNQPQHF. CDR3 nucleotide sequence: TGTGCCAGCTCACTGGACAGTAATCAGCCCCAGCATTTT. Full variable domain (rest looked up from reference TRBV18 and TRBJ1-5): NAGVMQNPRHLVRRRGQEARLRCSPMKGHSHVYWYRQLPEEGLKFMVYLQKENIIDESGMPKERFSAEFPKEGPSILRIQQVVRGDSAAYFCASSLDSNQPQHFGDGTRLSIL.

The rearrangement joins TRBV19 to TRBJ2-3, with D possibly TRBD2 on 6 matching bases. The germline gives CDR1 LNHDA, CDR2 SQIVND (reference sequence). Trimming removed 6 bases at V and 0 bases at J, with 10 bases between. This CDR3 has 14 amino acids. The CDR3 region is CASRLSGSTDTQYF. The CDR3 DNA reads TGTGCCAGTAGGCTAAGCGGGAGCACAGATACGCAGTATTTT. Complete variable domain (other parts from reference TRBV19 and TRBJ2-3): DGGITQSPKYLFRKEGQNVTLSCEQNLNHDAMYWYRQDPGQGLRLIYYSQIVNDFQKGDIAEGYSVSREKKESFPLTVTSAQKNPTAFYLCASRLSGSTDTQYFGPGTRLTVL.

The gene calls are TRBV30 and TRBJ1-6; tentative D call: TRBD1 (5 bases). The V gene's germline CDR1 is GTSNPN and CDR2 SVGIG (reference sequence). The CDR3 runs to 15 residues. V was shortened by 1 base and J by 10 bases, with 17 bases between the two germline ends. Here the CDR3 DNA reads TGTGCCTGGAGTGCCGGGGCGGGGAGCAAATCACCCCTCCACTTT. Translated: CAWSAGAGSKSPLHF.

The chain recombines TRBV4-2 with TRBJ2-4; TRBD2 might be the D (6 bases). V was cut by 0 bases and J by 1 base, with 10 bases left in between. Looked up from germline, CDR1 is LGHNA and CDR2 is YNFKEQ. CDR3 length: 16 amino acids. CDR3 residues: CASSQDTGDAKNIQYF. In DNA, the CDR3 is TGTGCCAGCAGCCAAGATACGGGGGACGCCAAAAACATTCAGTACTTC.